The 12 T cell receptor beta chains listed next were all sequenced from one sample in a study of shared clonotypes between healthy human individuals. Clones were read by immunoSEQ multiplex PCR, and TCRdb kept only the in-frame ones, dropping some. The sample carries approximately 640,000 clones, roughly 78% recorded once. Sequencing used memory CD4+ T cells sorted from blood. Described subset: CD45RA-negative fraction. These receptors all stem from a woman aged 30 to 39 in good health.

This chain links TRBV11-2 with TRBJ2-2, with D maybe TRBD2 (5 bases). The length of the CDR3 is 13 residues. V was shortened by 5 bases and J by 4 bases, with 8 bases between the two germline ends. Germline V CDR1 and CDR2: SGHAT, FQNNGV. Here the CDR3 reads CASSREFTGELFF. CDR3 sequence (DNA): TGTGCCAGCAGCAGGGAGTTCACCGGGGAGCTGTTTTTT.

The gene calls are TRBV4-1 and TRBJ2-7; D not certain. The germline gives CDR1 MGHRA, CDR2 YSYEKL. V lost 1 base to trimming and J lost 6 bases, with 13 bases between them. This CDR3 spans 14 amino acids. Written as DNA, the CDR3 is TGCGCCAGCAGCCAAGTGATAGCATTAAGCGAGCAGTACTTC. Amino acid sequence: CASSQVIALSEQYF.

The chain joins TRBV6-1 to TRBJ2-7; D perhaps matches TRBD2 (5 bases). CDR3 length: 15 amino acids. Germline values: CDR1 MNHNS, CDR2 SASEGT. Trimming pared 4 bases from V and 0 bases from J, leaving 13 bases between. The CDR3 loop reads CASSAGNSFSYEQYF. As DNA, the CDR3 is TGTGCCAGCAGTGCGGGGAATAGCTTCTCCTACGAGCAGTACTTC.

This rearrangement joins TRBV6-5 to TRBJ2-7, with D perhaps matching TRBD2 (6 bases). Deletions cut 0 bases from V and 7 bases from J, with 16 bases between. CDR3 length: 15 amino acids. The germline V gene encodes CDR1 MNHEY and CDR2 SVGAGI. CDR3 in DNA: TGTGCCAGCAGTTACTCGGAGGGGATGTCTGGAGAGCAGTACTTC. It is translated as CASSYSEGMSGEQYF.

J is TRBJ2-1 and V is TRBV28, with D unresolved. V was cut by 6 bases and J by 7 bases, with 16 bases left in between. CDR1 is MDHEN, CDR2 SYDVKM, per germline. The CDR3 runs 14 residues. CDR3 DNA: TGTGCCAGCAGGCAGAAGTGGAGTGCGAATGAGCAGTTCTTC. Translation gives CASRQKWSANEQFF.

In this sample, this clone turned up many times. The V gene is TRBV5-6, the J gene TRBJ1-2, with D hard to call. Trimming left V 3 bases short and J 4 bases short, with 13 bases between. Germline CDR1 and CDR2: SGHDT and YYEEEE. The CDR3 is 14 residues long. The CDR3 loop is CASSSQLGFYGYTF. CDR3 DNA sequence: TGTGCCAGCAGCTCTCAATTAGGTTTCTATGGCTACACCTTC.

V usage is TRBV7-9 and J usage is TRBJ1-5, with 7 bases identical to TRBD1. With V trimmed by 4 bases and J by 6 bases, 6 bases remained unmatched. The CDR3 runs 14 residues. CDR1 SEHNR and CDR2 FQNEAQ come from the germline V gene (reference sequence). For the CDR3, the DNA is TGTGCCAGCAGCTCACAGGGGTTTGGTCAGCCCCAGCATTTT. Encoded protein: CASSSQGFGQPQHF.

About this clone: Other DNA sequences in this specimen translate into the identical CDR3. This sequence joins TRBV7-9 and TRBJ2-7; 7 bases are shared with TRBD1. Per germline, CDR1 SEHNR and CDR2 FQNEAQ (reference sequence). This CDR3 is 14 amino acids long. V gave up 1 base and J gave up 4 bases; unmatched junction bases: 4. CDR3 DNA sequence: TGTGCCAGCAGCTTAGACAGGGGCCTTTACGAGCAGTACTTC. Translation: CASSLDRGLYEQYF.

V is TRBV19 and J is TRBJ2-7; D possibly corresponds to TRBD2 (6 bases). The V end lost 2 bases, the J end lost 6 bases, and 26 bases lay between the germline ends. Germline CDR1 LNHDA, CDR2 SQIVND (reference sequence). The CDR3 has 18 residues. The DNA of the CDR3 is TGTGCCAGTAGTATAAACCCCGCCGGGAAAGCCCGCGGGGTCGAGCAGTACTTC. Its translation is CASSINPAGKARGVEQYF.

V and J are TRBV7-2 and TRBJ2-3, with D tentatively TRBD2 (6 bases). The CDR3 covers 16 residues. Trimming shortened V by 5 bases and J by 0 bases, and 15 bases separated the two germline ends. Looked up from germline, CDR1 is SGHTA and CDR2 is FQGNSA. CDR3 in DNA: TGTGCCAGCAGCCCCAGGGCGGGATCTAGCACAGATACGCAGTATTTT. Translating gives CASSPRAGSSTDTQYF.

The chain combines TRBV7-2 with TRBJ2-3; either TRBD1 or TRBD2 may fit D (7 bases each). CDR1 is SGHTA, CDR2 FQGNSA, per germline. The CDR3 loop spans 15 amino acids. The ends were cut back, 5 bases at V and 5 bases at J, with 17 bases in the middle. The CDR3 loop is CASSPQRDSVDTQYF. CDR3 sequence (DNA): TGTGCCAGCAGCCCACAGCGGGACAGTGTAGATACGCAGTATTTT.

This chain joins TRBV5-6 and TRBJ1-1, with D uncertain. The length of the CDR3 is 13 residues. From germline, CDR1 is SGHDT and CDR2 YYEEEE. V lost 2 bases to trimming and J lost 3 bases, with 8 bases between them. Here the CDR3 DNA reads TGTGCCAGCAGCTTAGAGTGGGACACTGAAGCTTTCTTT. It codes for CASSLEWDTEAFF.